The 10 T cell receptor beta chains in this list originate from one sample, sequenced in a study of response to subunit inactivated influenza vaccine. TCRdb independently ran MiXCR on the RT-PCR reads; one entry per CDR3 protein. The sample has about 520,000 distinct CDR3 sequences, 6% to 9% seen once; the top ten hold less than 15%. The sample was PBMCs from blood, taken around 25 months after vaccination. The source is a man aged 50 to 75 who received an inactivated influenza vaccine.

This clonotype was seen a handful of times. The chain joins TRBV18 to TRBJ1-2, with TRBD1 as a possible D gene (6 bases). V was clipped by 4 bases and J by 2 bases, with 14 bases between them. The CDR3 totals 15 residues. Looked up from germline, CDR1 is KGHSH and CDR2 is LQKENI. The CDR3 DNA reads TGTGCCAGCTCACGCAACTACAGGGCCAACTATGGCTACACCTTC. This translates into CASSRNYRANYGYTF.

The chain employs TRBV5-1 and TRBJ1-2, with D possibly TRBD1 on 5 matching bases. V was cut by 5 bases and J by 6 bases, with 11 bases left in between. Germline V gene sequence: CDR1 SGHRS, CDR2 YFSETQ. CDR3 length: 12 residues. CDR3 in amino acids: CASREPGNGYTF. The CDR3 coding sequence is TGCGCCAGCAGAGAGCCAGGGAATGGCTACACCTTC.

This clonotype has more than one count but fewer than ten. This sequence joins TRBV11-2 and TRBJ2-7; 9 bases agree with TRBD2. This CDR3 has 15 amino acids. Losses at the gene ends were 5 bases for V and 7 bases for J; bases not matched to a gene: 12. Germline V gene lookup returns CDR1 SGHAT and CDR2 FQNNGV. The DNA for the CDR3 is TGTGCCAGCAGCCCACGCCTAGCGGGAATGGGAGAGCAGTACTTC. Its protein is CASSPRLAGMGEQYF.

Note on this clonotype: A read error is possible here, since a much larger clone lies one base away. The chain employs TRBV14 and TRBJ1-2; D remains ambiguous. Germline V CDR1 and CDR2: SGHDN, FVKESK. Trimming removed 1 base at V and 4 bases at J, with 10 bases between. The CDR3 contains 14 residues. CDR3 loop: CASSQGIGSYGYTF. The CDR3 bases are TGTGCCAGCAGCCAAGGTATCGGTAGCTATGGCTACACCTTC.

This clonotype turned up a few times. The rearrangement links TRBV27 to TRBJ1-1, with D possibly matching TRBD1 (5 bases). The V and J ends lost 5 bases and 3 bases respectively, with 13 bases between them. Germline values: CDR1 MNHEY, CDR2 SMNVEV (reference sequence). The CDR3 has 14 amino acids. CDR3 sequence (DNA): TGTGCCAGCAGTCTCAGGGAAGGGTACACTGAAGCTTTCTTT. Translating it yields CASSLREGYTEAFF.

This clonotype has ten or more counts. This chain links TRBV4-3 with TRBJ2-1; D possibly matches TRBD1 or TRBD2 (6 bases each). This CDR3 has 18 residues. V lost 1 base and J 6 bases, leaving 22 bases between the germline ends. From germline, CDR1 is LGHNA and CDR2 YSLEER. The CDR3 DNA sequence: TGCGCCAGCAGCCAAGTCGTGGGGGGACAAGGAGGGGGCAATGAGCAGTTCTTC. Amino acid sequence: CASSQVVGGQGGGNEQFF.

The table lists this clonotype with many counts. The J gene is TRBJ1-4, the V gene TRBV20-1; no reliable D call. This CDR3 spans 12 amino acids. The V end lost 3 bases, the J end lost 8 bases, and 10 bases lay between the germline ends. Germline lookup yields CDR1 DFQATT and CDR2 SNEGSKA (reference sequence). This chain's CDR3 is CSASFLGEKLFF. Here the CDR3 DNA reads TGCAGTGCTAGTTTCCTCGGAGAAAAACTGTTTTTT.

A word on this clonotype: Since a much larger clone is just one base distant, this may be a read error. The chain carries TRBV20-1 and TRBJ1-2; D not certain. Germline V gene data show CDR1 as DFQATT and CDR2 as SNEGSKA (reference sequence). The CDR3 totals 12 residues. The germline V and J ends were trimmed by 5 bases and 5 bases, with 12 bases remaining between them. DNA for the CDR3: TGCAGTGCTTGGAACAGTGCGTATGGCTACACCTTC. This codes for CSAWNSAYGYTF.

This clonotype was observed a handful of times. The chain combines TRBV12-3 or TRBV12-4 with TRBJ1-3; tentatively, D is TRBD1 (5 bases). V dropped 9 bases and J dropped 6 bases, with 12 bases sitting between them. CDR3 length equals 12 residues. The CDR3 nucleotides are TGTGCCAGTCGGTCGGGGGAAAACACCATATATTTT. Encoded protein: CASRSGENTIYF.

The chain carries TRBV12-3 or TRBV12-4 and TRBJ1-2, with no clear D. V was cut by 4 bases and J by 7 bases, with 16 bases left in between. The CDR3 is 14 residues long. In DNA, the CDR3 is TGTGCCAGCAGTTACCCCACCATTTCGGGTGGCTACACCTTC. Translating gives CASSYPTISGGYTF.